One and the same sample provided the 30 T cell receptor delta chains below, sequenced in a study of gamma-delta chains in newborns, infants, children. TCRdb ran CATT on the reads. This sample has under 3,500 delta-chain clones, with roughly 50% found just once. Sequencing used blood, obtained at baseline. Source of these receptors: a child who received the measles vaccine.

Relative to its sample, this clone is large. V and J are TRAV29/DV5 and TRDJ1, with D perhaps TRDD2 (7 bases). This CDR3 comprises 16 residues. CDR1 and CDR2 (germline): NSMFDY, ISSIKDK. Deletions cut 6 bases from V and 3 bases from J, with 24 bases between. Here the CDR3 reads CAVIIPTGIVSDKLIF. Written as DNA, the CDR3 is TGTGCAGTTATTATTCCTACCGGGATAGTCTCCGATAAACTCATCTTT.

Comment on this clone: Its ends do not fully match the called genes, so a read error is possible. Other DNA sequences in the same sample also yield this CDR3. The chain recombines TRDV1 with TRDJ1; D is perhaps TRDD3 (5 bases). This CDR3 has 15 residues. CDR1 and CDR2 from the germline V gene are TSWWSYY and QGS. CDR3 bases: TGCGCTCTTGGGGAACGTCCCCAATACACCGATAAACTCATCTTT. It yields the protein CALGERPQYTDKLIF.

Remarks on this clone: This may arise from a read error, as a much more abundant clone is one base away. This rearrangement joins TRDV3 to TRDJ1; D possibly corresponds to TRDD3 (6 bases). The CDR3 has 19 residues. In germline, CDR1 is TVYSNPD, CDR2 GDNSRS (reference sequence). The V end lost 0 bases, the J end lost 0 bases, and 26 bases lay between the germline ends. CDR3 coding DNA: TGTGCCTTTAGCTGGGGCCCGGGGAATGCGGTGGGGTACACCGATAAACTCATCTTT. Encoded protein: CAFSWGPGNAVGYTDKLIF.

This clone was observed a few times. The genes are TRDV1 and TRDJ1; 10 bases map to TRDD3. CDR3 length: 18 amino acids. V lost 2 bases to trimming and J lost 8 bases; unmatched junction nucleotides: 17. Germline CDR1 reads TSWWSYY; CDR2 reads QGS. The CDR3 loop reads CALGEFTLWYWGIIKLIF. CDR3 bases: TGTGCTCTTGGGGAATTCACCCTCTGGTACTGGGGGATCATAAAACTCATCTTT.

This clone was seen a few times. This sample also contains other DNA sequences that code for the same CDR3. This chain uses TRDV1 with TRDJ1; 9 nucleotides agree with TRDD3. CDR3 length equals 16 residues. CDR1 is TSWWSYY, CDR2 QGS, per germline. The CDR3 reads CALSRKGLGDGMSLIF. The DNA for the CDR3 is TGTGCCCTGTCCCGCAAGGGACTGGGGGACGGGATGTCACTCATCTTT.

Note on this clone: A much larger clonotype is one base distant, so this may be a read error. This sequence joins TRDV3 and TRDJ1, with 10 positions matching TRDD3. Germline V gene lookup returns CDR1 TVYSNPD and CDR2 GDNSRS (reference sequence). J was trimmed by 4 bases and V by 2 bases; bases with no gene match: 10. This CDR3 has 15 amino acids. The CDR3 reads CAFLWWGIQDDKLIF. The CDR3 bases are TGTGCCTTTTTGTGGTGGGGGATACAGGACGATAAACTCATCTTT.

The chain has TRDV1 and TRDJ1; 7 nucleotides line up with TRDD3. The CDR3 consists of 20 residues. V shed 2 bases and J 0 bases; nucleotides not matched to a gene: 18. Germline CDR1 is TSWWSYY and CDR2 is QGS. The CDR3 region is CALGEVPTRGWGGYTDKLIF. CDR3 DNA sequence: TGTGCTCTTGGGGAAGTCCCCACTCGGGGCTGGGGGGGTTACACCGATAAACTCATCTTT.

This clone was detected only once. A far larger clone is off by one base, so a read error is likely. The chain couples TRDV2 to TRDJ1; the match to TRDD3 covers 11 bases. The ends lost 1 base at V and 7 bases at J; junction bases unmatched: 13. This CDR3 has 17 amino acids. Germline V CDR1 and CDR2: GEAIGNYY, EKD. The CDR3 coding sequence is TGTGCCTGTGACACGCCTACACTGGGGGATAAAGAGGGTAAACTCATCTTT. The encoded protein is CACDTPTLGDKEGKLIF.

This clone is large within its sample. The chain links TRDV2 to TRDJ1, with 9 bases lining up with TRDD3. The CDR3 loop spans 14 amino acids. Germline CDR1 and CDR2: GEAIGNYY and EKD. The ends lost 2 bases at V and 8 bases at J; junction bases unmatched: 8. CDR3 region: CACDNILGEAKLIF. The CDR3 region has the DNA TGTGCCTGTGACAATATACTGGGGGAGGCGAAACTCATCTTT.

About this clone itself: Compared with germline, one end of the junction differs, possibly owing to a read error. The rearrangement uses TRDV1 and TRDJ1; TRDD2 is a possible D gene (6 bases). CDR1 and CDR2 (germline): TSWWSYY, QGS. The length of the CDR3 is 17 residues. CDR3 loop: CALWDGLPRGHTDKLIF. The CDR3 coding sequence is TGTGCTCTTTGGGACGGTCTTCCTCGGGGACACACCGATAAACTCATCTTT.

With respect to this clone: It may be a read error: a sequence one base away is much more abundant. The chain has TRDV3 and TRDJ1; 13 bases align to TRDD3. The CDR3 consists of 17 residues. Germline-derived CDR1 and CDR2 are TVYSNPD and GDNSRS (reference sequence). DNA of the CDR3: TGTGCCTCTTCCTACGAGGTACTGGGGGATACGAGCGATAAAGTCATCTTT. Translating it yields CASSYEVLGDTSDKVIF.

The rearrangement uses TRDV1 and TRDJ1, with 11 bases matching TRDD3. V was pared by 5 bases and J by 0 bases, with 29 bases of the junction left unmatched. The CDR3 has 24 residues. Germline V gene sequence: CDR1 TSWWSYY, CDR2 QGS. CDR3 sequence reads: CALGPYHGFLWGILYPPYTDKLIF. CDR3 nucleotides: TGTGCTCTTGGGCCTTATCATGGATTCCTCTGGGGGATACTATACCCCCCTTACACCGATAAACTCATCTTT.

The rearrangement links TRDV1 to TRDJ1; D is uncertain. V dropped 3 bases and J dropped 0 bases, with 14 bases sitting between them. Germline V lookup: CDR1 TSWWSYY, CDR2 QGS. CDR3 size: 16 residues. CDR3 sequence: CALGDRTASYTDKLIF. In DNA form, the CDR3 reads TGTGCTCTTGGGGATCGAACGGCGTCGTACACCGATAAACTCATCTTT.

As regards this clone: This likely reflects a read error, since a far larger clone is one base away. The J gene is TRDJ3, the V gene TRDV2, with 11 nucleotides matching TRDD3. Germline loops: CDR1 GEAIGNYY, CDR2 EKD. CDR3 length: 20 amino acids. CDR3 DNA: TGTGCCTGTGTCACCGTGGGGGATACGGGCAGCTCCTGGGACACCCGACAGATGTTTTTC. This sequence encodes CACVTVGDTGSSWDTRQMFF.

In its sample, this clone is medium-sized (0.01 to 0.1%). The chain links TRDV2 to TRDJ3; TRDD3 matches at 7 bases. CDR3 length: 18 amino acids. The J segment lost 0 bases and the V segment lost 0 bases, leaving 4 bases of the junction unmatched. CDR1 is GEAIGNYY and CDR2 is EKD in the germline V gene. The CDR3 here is CACDTGWGPSWDTRQMFF. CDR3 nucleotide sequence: TGTGCCTGTGACACCGGCTGGGGGCCCTCCTGGGACACCCGACAGATGTTTTTC.

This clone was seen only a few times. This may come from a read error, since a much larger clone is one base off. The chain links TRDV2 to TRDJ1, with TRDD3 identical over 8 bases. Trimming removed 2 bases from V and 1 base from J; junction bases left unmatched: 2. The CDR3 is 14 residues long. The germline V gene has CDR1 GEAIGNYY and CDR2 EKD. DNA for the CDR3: TGTGCCTGTGACATACTGGGGGGCACCGATAAACTCATCTTT. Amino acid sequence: CACDILGGTDKLIF.

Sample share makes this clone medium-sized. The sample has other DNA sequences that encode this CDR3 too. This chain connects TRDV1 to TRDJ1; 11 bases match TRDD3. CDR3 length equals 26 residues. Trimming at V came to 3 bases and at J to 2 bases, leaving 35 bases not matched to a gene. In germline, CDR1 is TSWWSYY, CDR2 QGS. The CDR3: CALGDPRGPFYHSHGGYAVGTDKLIF. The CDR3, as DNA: TGTGCTCTTGGGGACCCTCGGGGACCTTTCTACCACTCTCATGGGGGATACGCAGTGGGGACCGATAAACTCATCTTT.

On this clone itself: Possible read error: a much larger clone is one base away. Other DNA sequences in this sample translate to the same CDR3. The CDR3 spells CACDTTGGYKSSWDTRQMFF. The CDR3 region has the DNA TGTGCCTGTGACACCACCGGGGGATACAAGAGCTCCTGGGACACTCGACAGATGTTTTTC. The genes are TRDV2 and TRDJ3; 9 positions agree with TRDD3. Germline assignment: CDR1 GEAIGNYY and CDR2 EKD. This CDR3 contains 20 residues.

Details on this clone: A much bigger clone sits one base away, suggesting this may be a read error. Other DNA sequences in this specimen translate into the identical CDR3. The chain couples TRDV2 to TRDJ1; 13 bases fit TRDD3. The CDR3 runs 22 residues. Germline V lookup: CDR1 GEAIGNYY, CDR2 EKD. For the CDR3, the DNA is TGCGCCTGTGACAGCGTACTGGGGGATACGACGAGCGGGGCCTTGTACACCGATAAACTCATCTTT. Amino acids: CACDSVLGDTTSGALYTDKLIF.

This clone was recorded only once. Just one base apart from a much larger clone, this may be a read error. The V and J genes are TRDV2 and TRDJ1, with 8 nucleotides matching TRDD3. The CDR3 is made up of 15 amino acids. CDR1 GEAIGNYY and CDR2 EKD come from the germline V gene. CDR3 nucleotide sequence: TGTGCCTGTGTAGGGATACGCAGGTACACCGATAAACTCACCTTT. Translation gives CACVGIRRYTDKLTF.

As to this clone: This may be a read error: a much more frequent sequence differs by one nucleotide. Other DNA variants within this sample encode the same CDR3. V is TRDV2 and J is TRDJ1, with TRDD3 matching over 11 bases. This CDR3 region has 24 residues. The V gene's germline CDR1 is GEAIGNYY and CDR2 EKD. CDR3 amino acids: CACDSAKRLPPQYWGIKDTDKLIF. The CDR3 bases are TGTGCTTGTGACTCCGCGAAGCGTTTACCACCCCAGTACTGGGGGATAAAGGACACCGATAAACTCATCTTT.

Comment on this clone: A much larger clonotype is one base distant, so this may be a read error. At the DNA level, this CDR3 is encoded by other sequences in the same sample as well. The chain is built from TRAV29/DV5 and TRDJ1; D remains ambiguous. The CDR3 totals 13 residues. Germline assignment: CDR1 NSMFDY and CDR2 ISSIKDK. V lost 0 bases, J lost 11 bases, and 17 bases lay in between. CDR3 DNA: TGTGCAGCAAGCGTACCCCCTCGGGGTAAGCTCATCTTT. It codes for CAASVPPRGKLIF.

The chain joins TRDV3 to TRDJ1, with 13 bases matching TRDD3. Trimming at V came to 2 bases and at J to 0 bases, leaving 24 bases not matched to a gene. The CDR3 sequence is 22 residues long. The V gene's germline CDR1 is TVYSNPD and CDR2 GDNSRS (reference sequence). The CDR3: CAFLTRWPWILGDTRYTDKLIF. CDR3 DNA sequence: TGTGCCTTTTTGACGCGTTGGCCTTGGATACTGGGGGATACGAGGTACACCGATAAACTCATCTTT.

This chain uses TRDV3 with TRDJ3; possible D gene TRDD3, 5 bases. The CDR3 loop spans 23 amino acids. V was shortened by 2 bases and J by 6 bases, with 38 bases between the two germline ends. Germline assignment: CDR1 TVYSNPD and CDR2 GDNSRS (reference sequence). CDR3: CAFCDHVIPLGADRTLDTRQMFF. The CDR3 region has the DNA TGTGCCTTTTGCGATCACGTAATCCCCCTTGGGGCGGATCGTACTTTGGACACCCGACAGATGTTTTTC.

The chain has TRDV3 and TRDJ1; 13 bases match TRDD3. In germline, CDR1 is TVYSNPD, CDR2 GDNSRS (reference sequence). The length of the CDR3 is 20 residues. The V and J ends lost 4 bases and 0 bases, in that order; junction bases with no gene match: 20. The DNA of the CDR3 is TGTGCCTCCCGGCCTTCCTACTGGGGGATACGCGAGCCGTACACCGATAAACTCATCTTT. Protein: CASRPSYWGIREPYTDKLIF.

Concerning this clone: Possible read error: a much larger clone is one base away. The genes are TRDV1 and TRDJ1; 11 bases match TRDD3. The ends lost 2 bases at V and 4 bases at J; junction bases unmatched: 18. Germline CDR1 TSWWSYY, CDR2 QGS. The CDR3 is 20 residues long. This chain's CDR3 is CALGEIPTTLYWGIVDKLIF. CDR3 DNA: TGTGCTCTTGGGGAAATTCCTACCACGCTGTACTGGGGGATAGTCGATAAACTCATCTTT.

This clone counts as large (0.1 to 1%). The DNA of the CDR3 is TGTGCCTGTGACGTTTTAGGCCTACGGGGATCCAGCGATAAACTCATCTTT. It codes for CACDVLGLRGSSDKLIF. V usage is TRDV2 and J usage is TRDJ1; tentatively, D is TRDD3 (6 bases). The CDR3 runs to 17 residues. V lost 3 bases and J lost 4, with 23 bases in between. Germline CDR1 and CDR2: GEAIGNYY and EKD.

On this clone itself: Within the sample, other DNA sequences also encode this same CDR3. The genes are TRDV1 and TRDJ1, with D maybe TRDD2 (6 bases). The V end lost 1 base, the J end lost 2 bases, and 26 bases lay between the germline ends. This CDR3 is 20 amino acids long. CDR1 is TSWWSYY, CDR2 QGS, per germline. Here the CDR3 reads CALGEPDFPSVAGRTDKLIF. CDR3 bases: TGTGCTCTTGGGGAACCAGATTTCCCTTCCGTGGCTGGGAGGACCGATAAACTCATCTTT.

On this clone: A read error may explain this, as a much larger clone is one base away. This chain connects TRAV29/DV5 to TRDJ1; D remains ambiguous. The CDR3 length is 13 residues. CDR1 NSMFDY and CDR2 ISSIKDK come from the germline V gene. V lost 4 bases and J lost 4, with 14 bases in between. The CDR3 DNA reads TGTGCAGCATCCTTGGTCCAGTTCGATAAACTCATCTTT. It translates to CAASLVQFDKLIF.

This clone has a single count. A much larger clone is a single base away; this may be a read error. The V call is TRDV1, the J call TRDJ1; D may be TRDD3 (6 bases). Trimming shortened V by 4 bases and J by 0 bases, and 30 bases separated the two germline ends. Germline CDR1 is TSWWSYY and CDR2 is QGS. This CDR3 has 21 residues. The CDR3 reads CALGGRGPQPTGRPYTDKLIF. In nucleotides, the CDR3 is TGTGCTCTTGGGGGAAGGGGTCCCCAACCTACTGGGAGACCGTACACCGATAAACTCATCTTT.